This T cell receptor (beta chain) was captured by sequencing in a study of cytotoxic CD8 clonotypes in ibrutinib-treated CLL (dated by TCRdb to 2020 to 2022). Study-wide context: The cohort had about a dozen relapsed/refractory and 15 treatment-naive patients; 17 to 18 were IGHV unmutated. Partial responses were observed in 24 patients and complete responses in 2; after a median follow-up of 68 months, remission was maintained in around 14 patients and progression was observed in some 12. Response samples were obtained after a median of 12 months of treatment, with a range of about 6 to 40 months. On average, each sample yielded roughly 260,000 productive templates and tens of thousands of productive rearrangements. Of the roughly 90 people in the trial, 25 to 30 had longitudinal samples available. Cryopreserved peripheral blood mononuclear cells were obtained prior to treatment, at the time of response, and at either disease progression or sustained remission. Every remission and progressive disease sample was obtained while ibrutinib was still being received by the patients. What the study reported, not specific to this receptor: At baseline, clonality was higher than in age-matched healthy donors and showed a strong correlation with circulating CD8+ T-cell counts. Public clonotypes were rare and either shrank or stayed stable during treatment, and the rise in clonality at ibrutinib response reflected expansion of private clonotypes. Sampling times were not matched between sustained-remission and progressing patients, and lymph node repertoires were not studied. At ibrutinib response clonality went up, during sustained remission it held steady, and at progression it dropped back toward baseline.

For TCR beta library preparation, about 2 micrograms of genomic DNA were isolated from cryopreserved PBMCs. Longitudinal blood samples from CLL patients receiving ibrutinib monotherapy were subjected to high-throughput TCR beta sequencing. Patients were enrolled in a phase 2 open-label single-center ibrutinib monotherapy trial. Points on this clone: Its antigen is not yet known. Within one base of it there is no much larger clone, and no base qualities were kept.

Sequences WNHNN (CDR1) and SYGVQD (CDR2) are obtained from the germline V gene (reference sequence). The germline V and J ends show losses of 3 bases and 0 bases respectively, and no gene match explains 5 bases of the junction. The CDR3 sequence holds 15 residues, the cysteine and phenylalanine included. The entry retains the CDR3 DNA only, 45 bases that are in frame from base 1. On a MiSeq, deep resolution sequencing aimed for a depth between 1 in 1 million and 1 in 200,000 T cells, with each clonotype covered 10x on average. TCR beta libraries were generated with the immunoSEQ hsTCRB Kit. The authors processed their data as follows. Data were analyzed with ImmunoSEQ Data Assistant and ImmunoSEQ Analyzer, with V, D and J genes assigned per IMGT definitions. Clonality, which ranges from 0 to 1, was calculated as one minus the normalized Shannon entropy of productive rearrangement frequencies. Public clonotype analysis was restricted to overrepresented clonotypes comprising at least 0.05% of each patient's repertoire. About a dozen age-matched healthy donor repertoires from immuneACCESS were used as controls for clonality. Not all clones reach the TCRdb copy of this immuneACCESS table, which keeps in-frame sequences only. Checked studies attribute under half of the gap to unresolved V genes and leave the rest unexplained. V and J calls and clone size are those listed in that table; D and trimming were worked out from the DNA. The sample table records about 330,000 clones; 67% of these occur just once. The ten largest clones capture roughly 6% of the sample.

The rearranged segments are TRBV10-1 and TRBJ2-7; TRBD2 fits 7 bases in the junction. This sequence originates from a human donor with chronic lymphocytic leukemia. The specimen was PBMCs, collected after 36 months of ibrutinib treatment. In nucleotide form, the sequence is TGCGCCAGCAGTGATTTTAGCGGGCTCTCCTACGAGCAGTACTTC. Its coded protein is CASSDFSGLSYEQYF.